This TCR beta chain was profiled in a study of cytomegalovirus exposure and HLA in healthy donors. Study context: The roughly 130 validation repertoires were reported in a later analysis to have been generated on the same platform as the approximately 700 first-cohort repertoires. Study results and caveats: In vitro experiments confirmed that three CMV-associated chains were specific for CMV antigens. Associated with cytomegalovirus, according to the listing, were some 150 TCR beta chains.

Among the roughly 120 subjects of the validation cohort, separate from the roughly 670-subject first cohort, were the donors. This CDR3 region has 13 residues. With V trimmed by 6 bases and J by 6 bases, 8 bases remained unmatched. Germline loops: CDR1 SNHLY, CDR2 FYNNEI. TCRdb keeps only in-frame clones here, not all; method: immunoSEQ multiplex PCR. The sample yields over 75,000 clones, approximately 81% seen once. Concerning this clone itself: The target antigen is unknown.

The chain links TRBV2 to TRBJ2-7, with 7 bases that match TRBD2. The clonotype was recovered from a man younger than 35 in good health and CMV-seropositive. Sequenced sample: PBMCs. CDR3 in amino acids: CASSRDYLREQYF. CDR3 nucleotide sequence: TGTGCCAGCAGCCGGGACTATCTCCGCGAGCAGTACTTC.